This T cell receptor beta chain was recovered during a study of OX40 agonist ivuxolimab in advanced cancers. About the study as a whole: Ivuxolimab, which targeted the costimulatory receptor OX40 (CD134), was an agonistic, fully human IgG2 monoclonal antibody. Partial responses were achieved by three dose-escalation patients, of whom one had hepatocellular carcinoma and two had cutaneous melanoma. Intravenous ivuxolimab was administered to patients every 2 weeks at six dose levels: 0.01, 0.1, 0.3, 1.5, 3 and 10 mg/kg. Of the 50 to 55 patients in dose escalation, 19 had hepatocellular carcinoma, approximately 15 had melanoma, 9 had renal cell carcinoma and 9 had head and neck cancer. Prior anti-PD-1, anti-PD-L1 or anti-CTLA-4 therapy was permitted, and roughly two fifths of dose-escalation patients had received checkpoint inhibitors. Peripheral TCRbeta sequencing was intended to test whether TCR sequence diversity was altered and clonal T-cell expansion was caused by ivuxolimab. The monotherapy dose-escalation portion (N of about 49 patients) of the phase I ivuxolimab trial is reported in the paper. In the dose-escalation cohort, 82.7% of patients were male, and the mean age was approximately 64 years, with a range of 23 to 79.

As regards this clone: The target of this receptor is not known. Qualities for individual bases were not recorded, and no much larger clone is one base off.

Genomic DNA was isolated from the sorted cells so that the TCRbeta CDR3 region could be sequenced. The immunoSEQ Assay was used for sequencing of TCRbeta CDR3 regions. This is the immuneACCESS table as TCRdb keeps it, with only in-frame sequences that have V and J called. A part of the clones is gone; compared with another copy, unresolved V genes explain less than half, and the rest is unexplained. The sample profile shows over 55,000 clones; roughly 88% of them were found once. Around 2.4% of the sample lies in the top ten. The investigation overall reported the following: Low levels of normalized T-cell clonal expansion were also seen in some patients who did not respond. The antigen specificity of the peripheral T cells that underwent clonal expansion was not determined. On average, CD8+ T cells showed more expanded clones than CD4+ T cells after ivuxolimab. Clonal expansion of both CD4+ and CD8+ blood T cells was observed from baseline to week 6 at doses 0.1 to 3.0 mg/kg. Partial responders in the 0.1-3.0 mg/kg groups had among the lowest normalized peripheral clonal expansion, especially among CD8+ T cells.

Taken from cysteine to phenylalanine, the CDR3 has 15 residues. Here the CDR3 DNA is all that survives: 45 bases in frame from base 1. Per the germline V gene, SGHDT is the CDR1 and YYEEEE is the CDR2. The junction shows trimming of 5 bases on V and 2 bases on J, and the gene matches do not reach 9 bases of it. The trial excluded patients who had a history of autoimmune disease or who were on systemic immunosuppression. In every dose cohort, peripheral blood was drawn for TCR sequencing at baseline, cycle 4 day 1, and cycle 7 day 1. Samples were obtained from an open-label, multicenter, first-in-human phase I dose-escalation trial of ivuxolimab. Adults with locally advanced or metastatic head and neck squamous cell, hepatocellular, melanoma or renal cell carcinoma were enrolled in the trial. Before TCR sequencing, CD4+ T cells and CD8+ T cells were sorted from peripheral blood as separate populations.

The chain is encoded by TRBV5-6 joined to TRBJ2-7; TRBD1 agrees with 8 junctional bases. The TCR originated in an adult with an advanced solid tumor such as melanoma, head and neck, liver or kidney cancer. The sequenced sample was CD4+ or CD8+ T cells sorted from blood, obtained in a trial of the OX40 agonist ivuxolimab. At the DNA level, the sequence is TGTGCCAGCAGTCCAGTGGGGACAGGACCCTACGAGCAGTACTTC. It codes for CASSPVGTGPYEQYF.